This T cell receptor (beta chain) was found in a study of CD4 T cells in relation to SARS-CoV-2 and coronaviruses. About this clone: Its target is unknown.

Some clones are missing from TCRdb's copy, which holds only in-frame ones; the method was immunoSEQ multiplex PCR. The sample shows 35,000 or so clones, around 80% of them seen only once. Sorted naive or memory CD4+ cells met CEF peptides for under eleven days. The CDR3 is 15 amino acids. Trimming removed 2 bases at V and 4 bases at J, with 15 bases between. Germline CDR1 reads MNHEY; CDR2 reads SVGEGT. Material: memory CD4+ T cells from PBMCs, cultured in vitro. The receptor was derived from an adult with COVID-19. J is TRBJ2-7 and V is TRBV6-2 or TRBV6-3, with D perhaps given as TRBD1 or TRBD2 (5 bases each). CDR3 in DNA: TGTGCCAGCAGTTACCCTGGGACGGAACTTTACGAGCAGTACTTC. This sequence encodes CASSYPGTELYEQYF.